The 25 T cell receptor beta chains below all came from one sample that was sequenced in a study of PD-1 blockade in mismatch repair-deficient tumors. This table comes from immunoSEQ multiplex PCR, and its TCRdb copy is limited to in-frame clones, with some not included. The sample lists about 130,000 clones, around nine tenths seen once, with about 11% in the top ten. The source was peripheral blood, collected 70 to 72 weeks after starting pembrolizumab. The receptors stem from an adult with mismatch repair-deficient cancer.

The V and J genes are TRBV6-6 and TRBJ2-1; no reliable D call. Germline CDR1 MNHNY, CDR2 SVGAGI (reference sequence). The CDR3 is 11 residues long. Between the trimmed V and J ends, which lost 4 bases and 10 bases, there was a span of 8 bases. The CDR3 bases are TGTGCCAGCAGTTCGGCGCGAGAGCAGTTCTTC. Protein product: CASSSAREQFF.

The CDR3 spells CASSSASSYEQYF. DNA for the CDR3: TGTGCCAGCAGTAGCGCGAGCTCCTACGAGCAGTACTTC. The chain uses TRBV7-9 and TRBJ2-7; TRBD2 might be the D (5 bases). This CDR3 has 13 residues. Germline V gives CDR1 SEHNR, CDR2 FQNEAQ (reference sequence). V was cut by 6 bases and J by 0 bases, with 9 bases left in between.

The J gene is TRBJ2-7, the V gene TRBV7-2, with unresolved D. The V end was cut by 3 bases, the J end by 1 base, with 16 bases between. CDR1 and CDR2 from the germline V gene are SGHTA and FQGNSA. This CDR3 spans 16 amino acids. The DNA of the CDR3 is TGTGCCAGCAGCTTGACGAGGCAGAACCCTTCCTACGAGCAGTACTTC. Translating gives CASSLTRQNPSYEQYF.

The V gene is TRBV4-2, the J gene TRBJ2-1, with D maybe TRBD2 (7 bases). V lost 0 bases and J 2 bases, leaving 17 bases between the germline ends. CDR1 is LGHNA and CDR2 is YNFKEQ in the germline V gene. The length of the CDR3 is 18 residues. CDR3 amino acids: CASSQDLDSGTTYNEQFF. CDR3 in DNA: TGTGCCAGCAGCCAAGATCTAGACAGCGGGACAACCTACAATGAGCAGTTCTTC.

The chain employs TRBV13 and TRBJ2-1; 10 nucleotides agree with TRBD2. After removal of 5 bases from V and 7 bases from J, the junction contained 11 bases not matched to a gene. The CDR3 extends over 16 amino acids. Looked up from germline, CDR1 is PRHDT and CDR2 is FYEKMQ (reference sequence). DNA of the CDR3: TGTGCCAGCAGCCTTAGACCTAGCGGGAGCGGGAATGAGCAGTTCTTC. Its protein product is CASSLRPSGSGNEQFF.

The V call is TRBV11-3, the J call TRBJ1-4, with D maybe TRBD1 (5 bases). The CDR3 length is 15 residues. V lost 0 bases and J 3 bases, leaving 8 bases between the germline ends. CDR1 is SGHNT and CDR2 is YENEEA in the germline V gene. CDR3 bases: TGTGCCAGCAGCTTAGATGGGGCCTCTAATGAAAAACTGTTTTTT. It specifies CASSLDGASNEKLFF. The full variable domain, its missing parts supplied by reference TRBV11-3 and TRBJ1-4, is EAGVVQSPRYKIIEKKQPVAFWCNPISGHNTLYWYLQNLGQGPELLIRYENEEAVDDSQLPKDRFSAERLKGVDSTLKIQPAELGDSAVYLCASSLDGASNEKLFFGSGTQLSVL.

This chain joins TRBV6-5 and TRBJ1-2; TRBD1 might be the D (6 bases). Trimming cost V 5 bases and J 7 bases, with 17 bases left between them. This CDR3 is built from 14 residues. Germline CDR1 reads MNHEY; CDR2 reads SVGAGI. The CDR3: CASSTASRGAGYTF. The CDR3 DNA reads TGTGCCAGCAGTACAGCCTCACGGGGGGCTGGCTACACCTTC.

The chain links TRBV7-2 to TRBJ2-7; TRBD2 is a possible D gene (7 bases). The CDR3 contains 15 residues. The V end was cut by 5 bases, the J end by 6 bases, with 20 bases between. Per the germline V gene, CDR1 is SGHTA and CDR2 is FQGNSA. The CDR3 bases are TGTGCCAGCAGCCCCCGGGGCGGGGGCCTCCCCGAGCAGTACTTC. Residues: CASSPRGGGLPEQYF.

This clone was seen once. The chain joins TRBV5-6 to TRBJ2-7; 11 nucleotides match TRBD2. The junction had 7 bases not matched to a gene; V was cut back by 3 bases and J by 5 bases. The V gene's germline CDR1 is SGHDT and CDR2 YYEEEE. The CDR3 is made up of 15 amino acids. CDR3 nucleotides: TGTGCCAGCAGCTACATAGCGGGAGGGCCCCACGAGCAGTACTTC. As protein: CASSYIAGGPHEQYF. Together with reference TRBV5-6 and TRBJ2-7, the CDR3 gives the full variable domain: DAGVTQSPTHLIKTRGQQVTLRCSPKSGHDTVSWYQQALGQGPQFIFQYYEEEERQRGNFPDRFSGHQFPNYSSELNVNALLLGDSALYLCASSYIAGGPHEQYFGPGTRLTVT.

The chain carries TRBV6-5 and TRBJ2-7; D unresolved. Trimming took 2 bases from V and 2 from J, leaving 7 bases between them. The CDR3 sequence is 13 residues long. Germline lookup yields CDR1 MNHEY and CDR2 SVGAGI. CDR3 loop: CASSYARAYEQYF. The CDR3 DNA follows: TGTGCCAGCAGTTACGCCCGTGCCTACGAGCAGTACTTC.

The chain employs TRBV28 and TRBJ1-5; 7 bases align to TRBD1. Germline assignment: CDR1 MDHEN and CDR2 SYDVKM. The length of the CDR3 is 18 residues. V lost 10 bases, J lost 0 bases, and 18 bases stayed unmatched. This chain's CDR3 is CATKLVTTGRYSNQPQHF. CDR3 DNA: TGTGCCACCAAGTTAGTGACGACAGGGCGGTATAGCAATCAGCCCCAGCATTTT.

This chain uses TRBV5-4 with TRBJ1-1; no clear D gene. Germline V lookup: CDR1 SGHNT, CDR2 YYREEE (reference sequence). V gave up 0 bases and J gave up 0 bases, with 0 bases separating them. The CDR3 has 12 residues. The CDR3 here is CASSLVNTEAFF. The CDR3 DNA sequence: TGTGCCAGCAGCTTGGTGAACACTGAAGCTTTCTTT.

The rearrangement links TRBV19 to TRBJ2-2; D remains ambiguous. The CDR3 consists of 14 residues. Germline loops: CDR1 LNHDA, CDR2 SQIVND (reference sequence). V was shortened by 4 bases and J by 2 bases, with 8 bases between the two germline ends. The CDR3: CASSSEPNTGELFF. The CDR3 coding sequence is TGTGCCAGTAGTAGTGAGCCCAACACCGGGGAGCTGTTTTTT.

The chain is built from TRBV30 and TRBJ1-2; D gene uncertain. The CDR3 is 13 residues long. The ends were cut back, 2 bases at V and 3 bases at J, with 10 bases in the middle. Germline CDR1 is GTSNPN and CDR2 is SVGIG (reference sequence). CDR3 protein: CAWSSFFHYGYTF. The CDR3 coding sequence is TGTGCCTGGAGTAGTTTTTTCCACTATGGCTACACCTTC.

CDR3 in DNA: TGTGCCAGCAGTTACTCCTCCGGTCAGCCCCAGCATTTT. Protein product: CASSYSSGQPQHF. J is TRBJ1-5 and V is TRBV6-7; the D is unclear. TRBV6-7 is recorded as an ORF, its role being uncertain. Trimming removed 0 bases at V and 6 bases at J, with 6 bases between. There are 13 residues in the CDR3.

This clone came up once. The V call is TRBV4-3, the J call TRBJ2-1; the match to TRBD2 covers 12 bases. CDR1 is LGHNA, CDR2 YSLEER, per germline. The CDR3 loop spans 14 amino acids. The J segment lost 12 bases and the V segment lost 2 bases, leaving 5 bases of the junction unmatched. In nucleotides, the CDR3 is TGCGCCAGCAGCCAACTAGCGGGAGGGCCATTGCAGTTCTTC. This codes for CASSQLAGGPLQFF.

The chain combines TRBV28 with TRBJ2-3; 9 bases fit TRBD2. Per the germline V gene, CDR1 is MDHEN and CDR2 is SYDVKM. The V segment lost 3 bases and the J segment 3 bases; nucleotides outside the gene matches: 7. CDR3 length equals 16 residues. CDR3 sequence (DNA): TGTGCCAGCAGTTTCCCCGCTAGCGGGATAACAGATACGCAGTATTTT. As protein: CASSFPASGITDTQYF.

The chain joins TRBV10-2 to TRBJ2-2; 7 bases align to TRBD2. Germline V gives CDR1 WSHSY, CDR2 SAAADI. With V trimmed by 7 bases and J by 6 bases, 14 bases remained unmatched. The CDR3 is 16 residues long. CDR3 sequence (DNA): TGCGCCAGCACGGGTGCGGGAGCCCGCCTAGCCGGGGAGCTGTTTTTT. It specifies CASTGAGARLAGELFF.

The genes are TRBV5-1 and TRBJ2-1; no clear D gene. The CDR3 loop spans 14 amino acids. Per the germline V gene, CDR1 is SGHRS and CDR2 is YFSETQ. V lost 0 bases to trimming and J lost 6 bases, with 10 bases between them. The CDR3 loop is CASSLVGLGNEQFF. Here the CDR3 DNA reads TGCGCCAGCAGCTTGGTGGGTTTAGGCAATGAGCAGTTCTTC.

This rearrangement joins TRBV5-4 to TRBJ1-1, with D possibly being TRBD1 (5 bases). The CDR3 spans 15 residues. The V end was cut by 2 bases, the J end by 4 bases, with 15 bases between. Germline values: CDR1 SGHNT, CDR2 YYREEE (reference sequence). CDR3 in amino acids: CASSFYQGLTTEAFF. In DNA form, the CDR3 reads TGTGCCAGCAGCTTCTACCAGGGTTTGACCACTGAAGCTTTCTTT.

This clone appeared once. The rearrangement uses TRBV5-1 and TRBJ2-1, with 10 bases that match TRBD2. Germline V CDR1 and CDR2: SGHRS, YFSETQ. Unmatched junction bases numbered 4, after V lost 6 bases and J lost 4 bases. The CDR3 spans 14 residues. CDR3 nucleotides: TGCGCCAGCAAAACGACTAGCGGGTACAATGAGCAGTTCTTC. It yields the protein CASKTTSGYNEQFF.

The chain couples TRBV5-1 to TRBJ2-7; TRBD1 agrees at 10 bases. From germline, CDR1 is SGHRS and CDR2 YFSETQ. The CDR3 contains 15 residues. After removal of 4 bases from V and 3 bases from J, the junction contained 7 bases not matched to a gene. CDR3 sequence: CASSDPGTGDYEQYF. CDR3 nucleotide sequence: TGCGCCAGCAGCGACCCCGGGACAGGGGACTACGAGCAGTACTTC.

CDR3 protein: CASSLAWGPYEQYF. The CDR3 DNA reads as TGTGCCAGCAGCTTAGCGTGGGGCCCGTACGAGCAGTACTTC. The chain employs TRBV11-3 and TRBJ2-7, with a weak D call TRBD1 (5 bases). V lost 1 base and J 4 bases, leaving 11 bases between the germline ends. From germline, CDR1 is SGHNT and CDR2 YENEEA. The CDR3 sequence is 14 residues long.

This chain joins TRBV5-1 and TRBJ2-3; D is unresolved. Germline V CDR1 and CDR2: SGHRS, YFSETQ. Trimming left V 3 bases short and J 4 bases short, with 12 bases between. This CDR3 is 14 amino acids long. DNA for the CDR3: TGCGCCAGCAGCTACACCCCAGATTCAGATACGCAGTATTTT. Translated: CASSYTPDSDTQYF.

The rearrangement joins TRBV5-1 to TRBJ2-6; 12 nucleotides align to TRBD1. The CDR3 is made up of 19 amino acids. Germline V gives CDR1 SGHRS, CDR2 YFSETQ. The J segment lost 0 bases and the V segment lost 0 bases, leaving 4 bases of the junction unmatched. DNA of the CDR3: TGCGCCAGCAGCTTGGCTCCGGGACAGGGGGCCTCTGGGGCCAACGTCCTGACTTTC. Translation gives CASSLAPGQGASGANVLTF. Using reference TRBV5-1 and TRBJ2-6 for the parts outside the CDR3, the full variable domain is KAGVTQTPRYLIKTRGQQVTLSCSPISGHRSVSWYQQTPGQGLQFLFEYFSETQRNKGNFPGRFSGRQFSNSRSEMNVSTLELGDSALYLCASSLAPGQGASGANVLTFGAGSRLTVL.